The 19 T cell receptor beta chains given below trace back to one sample, sequenced in a study of siplizumab effects on memory and regulatory T cells. Generated by immunoSEQ multiplex PCR, the TCRdb table keeps only in-frame clones and is missing some. This sample yields approximately 120,000 clones, of which just over 90% are seen a single time; approximately 0.75% belongs to the top ten. What was sequenced was Tregs sorted from blood. All receptors derive from a human donor in good health.

This chain connects TRBV29-1 to TRBJ1-4; 7 nucleotides agree with TRBD1. The germline V gene encodes CDR1 SQVTM and CDR2 ANQGSEA. The CDR3 extends over 15 amino acids. Trimming cost V 6 bases and J 5 bases; bases outside gene matches: 12. The CDR3 loop reads CSVDVQGQLNEKLFF. CDR3 DNA sequence: TGCAGCGTGGACGTACAGGGGCAACTAAATGAAAAACTGTTTTTT.

The chain carries TRBV19 and TRBJ2-1; TRBD2 is a possible D gene (5 bases). Looked up from germline, CDR1 is LNHDA and CDR2 is SQIVND (reference sequence). The CDR3 totals 13 residues. Trimming took off 1 base at V and 9 bases at J, with 10 bases between the two ends. CDR3 coding DNA: TGTGCCAGTAGTATAGCTCTAGCTACTGAGCAGTTCTTC. Amino acid sequence: CASSIALATEQFF.

The rearrangement joins TRBV6-1 to TRBJ1-2; unclear D gene. The CDR3 extends over 14 amino acids. V lost 3 bases to trimming and J lost 6 bases, with 14 bases between them. Germline CDR1 MNHNS, CDR2 SASEGT. The CDR3 sequence: CASSEAGQTHGYTF. Here the CDR3 DNA reads TGTGCCAGCAGTGAGGCAGGCCAGACTCATGGCTACACCTTC.

The CDR3 bases are TGCGCCAGCAGCTTGTATGGGTCCAGGGGCTACGAGCAGTACTTC. Encoded protein: CASSLYGSRGYEQYF. The rearrangement uses TRBV5-1 and TRBJ2-7, with a tentative D call TRBD1 (6 bases). There are 15 residues in the CDR3. Trimming pared 1 base from V and 3 bases from J, leaving 14 bases between. Germline V gene sequence: CDR1 SGHRS, CDR2 YFSETQ. The full variable domain, completed using reference TRBV5-1 and TRBJ2-7, is KAGVTQTPRYLIKTRGQQVTLSCSPISGHRSVSWYQQTPGQGLQFLFEYFSETQRNKGNFPGRFSGRQFSNSRSEMNVSTLELGDSALYLCASSLYGSRGYEQYFGPGTRLTVT.

For the CDR3, the DNA is TGTGCCAGCAGTTTTCGGACAGTCTCCTACGAGCAGTACTTC. Its translation: CASSFRTVSYEQYF. This chain uses TRBV2 with TRBJ2-7; tentative D call: TRBD1 (6 bases). Trimming took off 5 bases at V and 0 bases at J, with 11 bases between the two ends. The germline V gene has CDR1 SNHLY and CDR2 FYNNEI. The CDR3 is made up of 14 amino acids.

CDR3 amino acids: CASSYEGELFF. In nucleotides, the CDR3 is TGTGCCAGCAGTTACGAGGGGGAGCTGTTTTTT. This chain joins TRBV6-5 and TRBJ2-2; D is uncertain. V dropped 2 bases and J dropped 8 bases, with 3 bases sitting between them. This CDR3 has 11 amino acids. CDR1 and CDR2 (germline): MNHEY, SVGAGI.

The rearrangement uses TRBV14 and TRBJ1-1; D gene unclear. Germline CDR1 SGHDN, CDR2 FVKESK. This CDR3 has 15 amino acids. V lost 5 bases and J lost 0, with 13 bases in between. CDR3 amino acids: CASSYRLGVNTEAFF. The DNA of the CDR3 is TGTGCCAGCAGCTACAGACTGGGAGTGAACACTGAAGCTTTCTTT.

V and J are TRBV7-9 and TRBJ1-3, with 7 bases matching TRBD1. CDR3 length equals 15 residues. CDR1 and CDR2 (germline): SEHNR, FQNEAQ (reference sequence). V lost 5 bases, J lost 2 bases, and 6 bases stayed unmatched. This CDR3 reads CASSRTGVTGNTIYF. DNA for the CDR3: TGTGCCAGCAGCCGTACAGGGGTGACTGGAAACACCATATATTTT.

The J gene is TRBJ1-5, the V gene TRBV5-1; a possible D gene is TRBD1 (6 bases). The CDR3 is 13 residues long. The germline V and J ends were trimmed by 4 bases and 5 bases, with 10 bases remaining between them. Germline V gene lookup returns CDR1 SGHRS and CDR2 YFSETQ. The CDR3 DNA reads TGCGCCAGCAGCGGGGGCAGAGATCAGCCCCAGCATTTT. It translates to CASSGGRDQPQHF.

Written as DNA, the CDR3 is TGTGCCAGCAGTCAGACTAGCGGGGGCTCGAATACGCAGTATTTT. Residues: CASSQTSGGSNTQYF. The chain carries TRBV7-9 and TRBJ2-3; 12 bases are shared with TRBD2. V lost 6 bases to trimming and J lost 7 bases; unmatched junction nucleotides: 8. The CDR3 has 15 residues. CDR1 and CDR2 (germline): SEHNR, FQNEAQ (reference sequence).

This clone was picked up a small number of times. CDR3 DNA sequence: TGTGCCAGTAGTATCCCCAAAGGGGGAAGGAATCAGCCCCAGCATTTT. It is translated as CASSIPKGGRNQPQHF. The genes are TRBV19 and TRBJ1-5; D is perhaps TRBD1 (6 bases). The CDR3 runs to 16 residues. V was trimmed by 3 bases and J by 4 bases, leaving 16 bases between them. Germline CDR1 and CDR2: LNHDA and SQIVND (reference sequence).

The chain combines TRBV30 with TRBJ1-2, with 7 bases lining up with TRBD1. The V segment lost 6 bases and the J segment 2 bases; nucleotides outside the gene matches: 3. This CDR3 is 12 amino acids long. Germline V gives CDR1 GTSNPN, CDR2 SVGIG (reference sequence). The CDR3 here is CACRQGNYGYTF. The CDR3, as DNA: TGTGCCTGCAGACAGGGAAACTATGGCTACACCTTC.

This sequence joins TRBV10-2 and TRBJ2-1, with 10 bases fitting TRBD2. Germline CDR1 and CDR2: WSHSY and SAAADI. Germline trimming cut 10 bases from V and 9 bases from J; bases unmatched to any gene: 12. This CDR3 has 14 residues. The CDR3: CATNSLAGVGEQFF. CDR3 in DNA: TGCGCCACCAACTCTCTAGCGGGAGTGGGTGAGCAGTTCTTC.

This chain joins TRBV5-1 and TRBJ1-4; no clear D. This CDR3 is built from 13 residues. Germline V gives CDR1 SGHRS, CDR2 YFSETQ. The V end was cut by 3 bases, the J end by 10 bases, with 13 bases between. This chain's CDR3 is CASSSLSAGKLFF. Here the CDR3 DNA reads TGCGCCAGCAGCTCCCTCAGCGCCGGAAAACTGTTTTTT.

The rearrangement links TRBV29-1 to TRBJ2-3, with D tentatively TRBD2 (6 bases). The germline V and J ends were trimmed by 6 bases and 2 bases, with 9 bases remaining between them. The CDR3 length is 12 residues. The germline V gene encodes CDR1 SQVTM and CDR2 ANQGSEA. This CDR3 is CSVAGPTDTQYF. Written as DNA, the CDR3 is TGCAGCGTCGCGGGGCCCACAGATACGCAGTATTTT.

The rearrangement uses TRBV11-1 and TRBJ1-1, with D unclear. CDR3 length: 15 amino acids. Looked up from germline, CDR1 is SGHAT and CDR2 is FQDESV (reference sequence). V was trimmed by 6 bases and J by 0 bases, leaving 14 bases between them. This chain's CDR3 is CASSFRPEMNTEAFF. Written as DNA, the CDR3 is TGTGCCAGCAGTTTTAGGCCGGAGATGAACACTGAAGCTTTCTTT.

This clone was seen only a few times. The chain joins TRBV10-3 to TRBJ1-2, with 8 bases identical to TRBD1. Germline lookup yields CDR1 ENHRY and CDR2 SYGVKD. V was clipped by 7 bases and J by 4 bases; unmatched bases: 8. The CDR3 consists of 14 residues. DNA of the CDR3: TGTGCCATCACCGAGGGGACAGGATTCTATGGCTACACCTTC. Its translation: CAITEGTGFYGYTF.

The genes are TRBV30 and TRBJ1-5; possibly TRBD1 for D (6 bases). Deletions cut 2 bases from V and 4 bases from J, with 12 bases between. CDR3 length: 14 residues. Per germline, CDR1 GTSNPN and CDR2 SVGIG (reference sequence). The CDR3 sequence: CAWSPTGKNQPQHF. As DNA, the CDR3 is TGTGCCTGGAGTCCTACAGGGAAAAATCAGCCCCAGCATTTT.

The rearrangement joins TRBV6-1 to TRBJ1-2; D call uncertain. Germline CDR1 MNHNS, CDR2 SASEGT. The V and J ends lost 7 bases and 8 bases respectively, with 20 bases between them. The CDR3 extends over 14 amino acids. The CDR3 region is CASTQITLTGGYTF. For the CDR3, the DNA is TGTGCCAGCACCCAGATCACATTAACGGGGGGCTACACCTTC.